This TCR beta chain was obtained from a study of blood T cell repertoires in COVID-19. Assay: immunoSEQ multiplex PCR; the TCRdb copy retains only in-frame clones and omits some. The sample holds 150,000 to 200,000 clones, about nine tenths seen once. The CDR3 contains 14 residues. Germline assignment: CDR1 SGHTA and CDR2 FQGNSA. V lost 0 bases and J lost 2, with 7 bases in between. The origin of this receptor is a woman aged 70 to 79 with acute or convalescent COVID-19. The rearrangement joins TRBV7-2 to TRBJ1-2; a weak D match, TRBD1 (5 bases). Sequencing was done on a sample of peripheral blood. The CDR3 coding sequence is TGTGCCAGCAGCTTAGCCCCAGGGAACTATGGCTACACCTTC. Protein sequence: CASSLAPGNYGYTF.